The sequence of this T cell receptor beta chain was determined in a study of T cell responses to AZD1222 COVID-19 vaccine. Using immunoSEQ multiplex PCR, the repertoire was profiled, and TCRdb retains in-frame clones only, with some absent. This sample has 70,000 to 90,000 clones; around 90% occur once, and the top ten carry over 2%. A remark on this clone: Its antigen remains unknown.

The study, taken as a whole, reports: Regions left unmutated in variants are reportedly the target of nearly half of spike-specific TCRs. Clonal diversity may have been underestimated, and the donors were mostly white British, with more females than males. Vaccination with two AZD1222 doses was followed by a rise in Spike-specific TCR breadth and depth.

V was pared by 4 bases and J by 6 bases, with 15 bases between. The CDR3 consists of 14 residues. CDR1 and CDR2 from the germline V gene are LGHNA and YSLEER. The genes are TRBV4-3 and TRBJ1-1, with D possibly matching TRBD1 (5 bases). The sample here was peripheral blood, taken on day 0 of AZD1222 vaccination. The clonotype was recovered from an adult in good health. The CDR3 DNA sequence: TGCGCCAGCAGCCTTAGACAGCTAACGGCTGAAGCTTTCTTT. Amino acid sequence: CASSLRQLTAEAFF.